This section outlines one T cell receptor beta chain sequence together with its context. Its antigen is not identified. PCR amplification relied on 60 Vbeta primers (plus 13 Jbeta primers). TCRdb's copy holds only in-frame clones and misses some; the assay was immunoSEQ multiplex PCR. The sample yields 90,000 or so clones, approximately 70% seen once. The record originates from a study of cytomegalovirus exposure and HLA in healthy donors. Whole-study findings and limits: Overall, some 160 TCR beta chains were annotated as cytomegalovirus-associated.

Germline V gives CDR1 SGHRS, CDR2 YFSETQ. The CDR3 loop spans 14 amino acids. V lost 6 bases and J lost 7; bases outside the gene matches: 7. This TCR came from a man aged 45-65 years in good health and CMV-seronegative. The sequenced sample was PBMCs. The rearrangement joins TRBV5-1 to TRBJ1-6, with TRBD1 matching 7 bases. For the CDR3, the DNA is TGCGCCAGCACCGAGACAGGGATCAATTCACCCCTCCACTTT. Protein sequence: CASTETGINSPLHF.